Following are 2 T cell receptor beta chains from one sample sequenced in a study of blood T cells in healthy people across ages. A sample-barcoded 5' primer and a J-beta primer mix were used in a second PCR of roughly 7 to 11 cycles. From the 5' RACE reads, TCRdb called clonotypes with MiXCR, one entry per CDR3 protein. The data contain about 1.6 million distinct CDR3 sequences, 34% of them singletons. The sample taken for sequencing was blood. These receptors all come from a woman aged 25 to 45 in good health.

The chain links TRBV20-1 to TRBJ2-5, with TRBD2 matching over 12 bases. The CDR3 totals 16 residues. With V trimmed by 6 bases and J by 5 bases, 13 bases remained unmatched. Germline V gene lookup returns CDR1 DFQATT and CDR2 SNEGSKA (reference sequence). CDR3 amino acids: CSATRTSGTVGETQYF. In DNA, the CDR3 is TGCAGTGCCACGAGGACTAGCGGGACAGTAGGGGAGACCCAGTACTTC.

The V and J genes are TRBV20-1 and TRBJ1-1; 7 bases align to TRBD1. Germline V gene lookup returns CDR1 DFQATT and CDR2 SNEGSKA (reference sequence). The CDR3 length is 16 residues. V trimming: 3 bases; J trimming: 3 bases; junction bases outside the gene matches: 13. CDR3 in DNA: TGCAGTGCTAGGGCGCGGAAGGGGGCTTACGACACTGAAGCTTTCTTT. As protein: CSARARKGAYDTEAFF.